Detailed here is one T cell receptor (beta chain). CDR3 length equals 19 residues. From germline, CDR1 is MNHEY and CDR2 SMNVEV (reference sequence). V lost 3 bases and J lost 0; bases outside the gene matches: 13. Methods used by the authors: Amplifying reference gene primers gave estimates of nucleated cell counts. The protocol was immunoSEQ multiplex PCR, while the TCRdb copy is restricted to in-frame clones and leaves out a portion. V and J calls plus clone size are reproduced from that table; the DNA served to infer D and trimming. There are 200,000 to 250,000 clones in the sample; 70% to 90% occur only once, and around 1.5% lies in the top ten. The data were taken from a study of blood T cell repertoires in COVID-19. Across the whole study: Donors in the United States, Italy and Spain gave samples during acute or convalescent COVID-19. Sources were T cells, B-cell-depleted T cells, or PBMCs; the material itself was cDNA or gDNA.

The gene calls are TRBV27 and TRBJ1-1, with TRBD1 matching over 10 bases. This receptor was taken from a man aged 18 to 35 with active or convalescent COVID-19. Sequenced: peripheral blood. The DNA of the CDR3 is TGTGCCAGCAGTTTTTTTGCCGGGACAGGGGTTTTCATGAACACTGAAGCTTTCTTT. As protein: CASSFFAGTGVFMNTEAFF.